The TCR beta chain under discussion was sequenced for a study of cytomegalovirus exposure and HLA in healthy donors. It was with 60 Vbeta and 13 Jbeta primers that the PCR ran. Some clones are missing from TCRdb's copy, which holds only in-frame ones; the method was immunoSEQ multiplex PCR. The sample holds 55,000 to 65,000 clones, more than 70% seen once. Study observations and caveats: V- and J-gene trimming of TCR beta was linked (in a later analysis) to a missense DCLRE1C variant. An ancestry cluster, one associated with Asian ancestry, reportedly showed fewer N-insertions than the 666-donor mean in a later analysis.

This clone has just one count. What it binds is not known. Material: PBMCs. The sequence was obtained from a man aged 30 to 39 in good health and CMV-seropositive.

The CDR3 is CASRHARDFQETQYF. In nucleotides, the CDR3 is TGTGCCAGCAGGCATGCCCGGGACTTCCAAGAGACCCAGTACTTC. The rearrangement joins TRBV11-2 to TRBJ2-5, with D possibly being TRBD2 (6 bases). The germline V gene encodes CDR1 SGHAT and CDR2 FQNNGV. The germline V and J ends were trimmed by 6 bases and 1 base, with 15 bases remaining between them. The length of the CDR3 is 15 residues.